This T cell receptor beta chain derives from a study of T-cell reconstitution after alpha-beta-depleted transplantation in children. Researchers prepared the TCRbeta library using unique molecular identifiers, the study reports. TCRdb used MiXCR to reprocess the PCR reads, holding one entry per CDR3 protein. The repertoire includes over 150,000 distinct CDR3 sequences, roughly 6.8% of them detected once, and approximately 2.9% sits in the top ten. Germline V gene lookup returns CDR1 DFQATT and CDR2 SNEGSKA (reference sequence). V shed 6 bases and J shed 8 bases, with 20 bases lying between them. CDR3 size: 14 residues. This clonotype was counted many times.

The V and J genes are TRBV20-1 and TRBJ2-4; tentatively, D is TRBD1 (6 bases). The sample was PBMCs from the stem cell graft donor, taken from the stem cell graft. This clonotype was sampled from a human donor who donated a stem cell graft to a child with Wiskott-Aldrich syndrome. DNA for the CDR3: TGCAGTGCAAAAACAGGGTCGGTTGGGGACATTCAGTACTTC. As protein: CSAKTGSVGDIQYF.